The clone carrying this T cell receptor (beta chain) appeared a few times. Data came from immunoSEQ multiplex PCR; TCRdb stores just in-frame clones and leaves some out. The sample includes some 83,000 clones, around 88% of them seen just once. The data originate from a study of blood T cell repertoires in COVID-19. Germline trimming cut 5 bases from V and 4 bases from J; bases unmatched to any gene: 4. Germline V gene lookup returns CDR1 SGHRS and CDR2 YFSETQ. The CDR3 sequence is 13 residues long. Material for sequencing was peripheral blood. The source is a man between 60 and 75 years old with acute or convalescent COVID-19. The V gene is TRBV5-1, the J gene TRBJ1-1, with 8 bases lining up with TRBD1. CDR3 bases: TGCGCCAGCAGGACAGGGGCAGGCACTGAAGCTTTCTTT. It codes for CASRTGAGTEAFF.